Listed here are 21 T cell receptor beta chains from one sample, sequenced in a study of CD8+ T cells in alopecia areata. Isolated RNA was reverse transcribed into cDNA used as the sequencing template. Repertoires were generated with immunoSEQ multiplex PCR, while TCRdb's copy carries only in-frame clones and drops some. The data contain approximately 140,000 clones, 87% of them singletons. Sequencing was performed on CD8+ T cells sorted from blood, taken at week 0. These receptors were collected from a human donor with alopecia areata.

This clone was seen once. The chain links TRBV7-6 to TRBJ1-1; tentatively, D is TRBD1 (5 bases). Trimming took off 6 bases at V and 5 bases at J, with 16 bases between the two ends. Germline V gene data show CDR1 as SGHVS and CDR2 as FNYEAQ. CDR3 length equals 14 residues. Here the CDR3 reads CASRRGEGSTEAFF. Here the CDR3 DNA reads TGTGCCAGCAGGCGGGGGGAAGGTAGTACTGAAGCTTTCTTT.

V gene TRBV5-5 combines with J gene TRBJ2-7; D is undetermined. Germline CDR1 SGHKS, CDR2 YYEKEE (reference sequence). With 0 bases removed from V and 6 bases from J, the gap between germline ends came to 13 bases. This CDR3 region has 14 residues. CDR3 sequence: CASSLEGFSLEQYF. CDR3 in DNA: TGTGCCAGCAGCTTGGAGGGCTTTTCCCTCGAGCAGTACTTC.

The CDR3 loop is CASSEPWTLINGYTF. CDR3 nucleotides: TGTGCCAGCAGTGAACCGTGGACTCTTATCAACGGCTACACCTTC. The rearrangement uses TRBV6-1 and TRBJ1-2, with D hard to call. CDR3 size: 15 residues. The V gene lost 2 bases and the J gene lost 8 bases, with 18 bases spanning the gap. Germline V gene data show CDR1 as MNHNS and CDR2 as SASEGT.

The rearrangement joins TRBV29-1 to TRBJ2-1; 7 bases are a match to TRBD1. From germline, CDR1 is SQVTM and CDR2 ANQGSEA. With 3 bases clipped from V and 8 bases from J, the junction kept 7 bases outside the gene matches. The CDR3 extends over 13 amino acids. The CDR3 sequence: CSVDGPTGYEQFF. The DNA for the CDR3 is TGCAGCGTTGACGGGCCGACAGGGTATGAGCAGTTCTTC.

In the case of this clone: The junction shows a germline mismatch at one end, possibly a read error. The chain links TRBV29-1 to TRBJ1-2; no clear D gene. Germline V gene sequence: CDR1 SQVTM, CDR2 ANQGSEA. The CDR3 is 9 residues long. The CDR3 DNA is TGCAGCGTTGAAGAACCGGGATCTTTC. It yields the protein CSVEEPGSF.

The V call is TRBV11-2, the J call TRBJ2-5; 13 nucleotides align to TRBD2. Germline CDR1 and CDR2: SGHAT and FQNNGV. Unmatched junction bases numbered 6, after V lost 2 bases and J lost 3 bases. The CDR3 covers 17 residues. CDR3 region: CASSLHSGLAGEETQYF. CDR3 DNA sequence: TGTGCCAGCAGCTTACACTCCGGACTAGCGGGAGAAGAGACCCAGTACTTC.

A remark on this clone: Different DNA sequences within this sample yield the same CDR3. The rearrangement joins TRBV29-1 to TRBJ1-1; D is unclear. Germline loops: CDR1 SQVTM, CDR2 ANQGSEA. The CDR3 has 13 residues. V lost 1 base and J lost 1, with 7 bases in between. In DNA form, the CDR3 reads TGCAGCGTTGAAGTGAAAGGGAACACTGAAGCTTTCTTT. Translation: CSVEVKGNTEAFF.

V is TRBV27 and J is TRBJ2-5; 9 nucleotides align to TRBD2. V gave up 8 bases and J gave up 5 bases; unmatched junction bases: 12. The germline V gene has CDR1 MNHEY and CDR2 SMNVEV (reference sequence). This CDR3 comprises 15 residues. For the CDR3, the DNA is TGTGCCAGCGCAAAGGTCCTAGCGGGGCGGGAGACCCAGTACTTC. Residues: CASAKVLAGRETQYF.

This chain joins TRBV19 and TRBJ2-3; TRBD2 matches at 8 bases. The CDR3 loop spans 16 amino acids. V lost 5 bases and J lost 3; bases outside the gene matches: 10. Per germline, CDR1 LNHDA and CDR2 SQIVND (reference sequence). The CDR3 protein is CASSFPESSGTDTQYF. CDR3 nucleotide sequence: TGTGCCAGTAGTTTTCCCGAATCTAGCGGGACAGATACGCAGTATTTT.

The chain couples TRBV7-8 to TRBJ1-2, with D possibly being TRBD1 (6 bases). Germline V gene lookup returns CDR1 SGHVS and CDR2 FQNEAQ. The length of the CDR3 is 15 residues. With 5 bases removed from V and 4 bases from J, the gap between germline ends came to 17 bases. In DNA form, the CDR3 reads TGTGCCAGCAGCGGCCAGGGGAGTTCAGCCTATGGCTACACCTTC. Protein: CASSGQGSSAYGYTF. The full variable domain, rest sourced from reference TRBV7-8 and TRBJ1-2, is GAGVSQSPRYKVAKRGQDVALRCDPISGHVSLFWYQQALGQGPEFLTYFQNEAQLDKSGLPSDRFFAERPEGSVSTLKIQRTQQEDSAVYLCASSGQGSSAYGYTFGSGTRLTVV.

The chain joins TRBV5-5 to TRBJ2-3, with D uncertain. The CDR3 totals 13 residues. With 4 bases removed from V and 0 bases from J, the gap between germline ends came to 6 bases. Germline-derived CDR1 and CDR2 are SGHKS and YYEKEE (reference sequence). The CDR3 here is CASSETSTDTQYF. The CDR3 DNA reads TGTGCCAGCAGCGAGACTAGCACAGATACGCAGTATTTT.

The CDR3 bases are TGTGCCAGCAGTTTCTATGGGGAAGCTTTCTTT. This codes for CASSFYGEAFF. The chain links TRBV27 to TRBJ1-1; the D is unclear. This CDR3 is built from 11 residues. The V end was cut by 3 bases, the J end by 8 bases, with 7 bases between. CDR1 and CDR2 from the germline V gene are MNHEY and SMNVEV (reference sequence).

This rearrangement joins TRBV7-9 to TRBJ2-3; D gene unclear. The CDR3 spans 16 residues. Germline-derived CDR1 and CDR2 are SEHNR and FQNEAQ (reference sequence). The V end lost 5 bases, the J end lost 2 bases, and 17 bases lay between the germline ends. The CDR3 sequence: CASSLGYGDDTDTQYF. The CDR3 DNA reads TGTGCCAGCAGCCTCGGCTACGGCGACGACACAGATACGCAGTATTTT.

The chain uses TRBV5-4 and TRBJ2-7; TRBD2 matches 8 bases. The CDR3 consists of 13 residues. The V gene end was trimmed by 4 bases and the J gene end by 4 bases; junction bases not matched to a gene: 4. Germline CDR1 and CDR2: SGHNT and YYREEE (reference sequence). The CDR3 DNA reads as TGTGCCAGCAGCCCACCGGGGGGGTACGAGCAGTACTTC. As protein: CASSPPGGYEQYF.

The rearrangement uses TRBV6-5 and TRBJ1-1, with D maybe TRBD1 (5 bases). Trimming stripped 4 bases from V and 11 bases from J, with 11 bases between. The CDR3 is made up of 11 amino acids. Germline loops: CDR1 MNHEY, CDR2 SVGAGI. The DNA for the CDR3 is TGTGCCAGCAGTTCCGGACAACGGGCTTTCTTT. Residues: CASSSGQRAFF.

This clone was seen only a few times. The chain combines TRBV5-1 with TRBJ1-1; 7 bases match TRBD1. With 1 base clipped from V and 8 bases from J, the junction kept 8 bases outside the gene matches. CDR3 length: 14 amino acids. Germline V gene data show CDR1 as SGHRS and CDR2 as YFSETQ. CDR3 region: CASSLRGGSSEAFF. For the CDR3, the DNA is TGCGCCAGCAGCTTGCGAGGGGGCAGTAGCGAAGCTTTCTTT.

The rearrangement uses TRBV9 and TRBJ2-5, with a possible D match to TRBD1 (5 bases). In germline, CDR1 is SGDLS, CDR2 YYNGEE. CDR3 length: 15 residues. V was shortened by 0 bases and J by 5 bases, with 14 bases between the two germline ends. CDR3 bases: TGTGCCAGCAGCGTAGCGAAGGGGCCCAGGGAGACCCAGTACTTC. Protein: CASSVAKGPRETQYF.

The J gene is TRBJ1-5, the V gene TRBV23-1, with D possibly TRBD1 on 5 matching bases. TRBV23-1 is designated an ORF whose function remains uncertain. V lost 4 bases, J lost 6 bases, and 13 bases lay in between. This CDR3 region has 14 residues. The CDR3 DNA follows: TGCGCCAGCAGTCTAGGACAAGATGGTCAGCCCCAGCATTTT. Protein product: CASSLGQDGQPQHF.

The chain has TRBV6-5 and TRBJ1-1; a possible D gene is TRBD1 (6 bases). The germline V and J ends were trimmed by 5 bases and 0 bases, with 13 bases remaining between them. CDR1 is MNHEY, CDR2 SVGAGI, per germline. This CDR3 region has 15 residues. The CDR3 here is CASSQGQWVNTEAFF. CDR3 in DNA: TGTGCCAGCAGTCAAGGACAGTGGGTGAACACTGAAGCTTTCTTT.

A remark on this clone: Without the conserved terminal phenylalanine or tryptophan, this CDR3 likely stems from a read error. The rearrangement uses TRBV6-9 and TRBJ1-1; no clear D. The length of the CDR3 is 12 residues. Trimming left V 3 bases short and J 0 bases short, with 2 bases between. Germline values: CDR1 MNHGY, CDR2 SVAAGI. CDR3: CASSYMNTEAFL. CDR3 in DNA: TGTGCCAGCAGTTACATGAACACTGAAGCTTTCCTT.

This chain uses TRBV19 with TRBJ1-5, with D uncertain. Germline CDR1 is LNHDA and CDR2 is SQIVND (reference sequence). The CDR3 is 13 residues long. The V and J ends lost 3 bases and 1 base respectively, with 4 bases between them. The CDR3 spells CASSIESNQPQHF. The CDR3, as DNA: TGTGCCAGTAGTATCGAAAGCAATCAGCCCCAGCATTTT.